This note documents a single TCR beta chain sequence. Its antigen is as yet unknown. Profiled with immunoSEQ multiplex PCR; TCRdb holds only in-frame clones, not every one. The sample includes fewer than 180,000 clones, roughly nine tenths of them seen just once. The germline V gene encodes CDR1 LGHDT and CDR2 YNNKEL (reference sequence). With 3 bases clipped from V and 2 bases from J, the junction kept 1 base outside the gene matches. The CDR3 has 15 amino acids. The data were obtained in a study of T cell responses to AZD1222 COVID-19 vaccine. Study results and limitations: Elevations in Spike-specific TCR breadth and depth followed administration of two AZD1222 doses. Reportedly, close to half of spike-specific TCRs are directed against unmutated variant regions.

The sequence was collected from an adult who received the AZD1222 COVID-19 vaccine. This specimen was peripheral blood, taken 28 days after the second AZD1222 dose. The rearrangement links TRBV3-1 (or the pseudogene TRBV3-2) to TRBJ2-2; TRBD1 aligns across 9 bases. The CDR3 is CASSQDRGNTGELFF. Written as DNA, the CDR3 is TGTGCCAGCAGCCAGGACAGGGGAAACACCGGGGAGCTGTTTTTT.